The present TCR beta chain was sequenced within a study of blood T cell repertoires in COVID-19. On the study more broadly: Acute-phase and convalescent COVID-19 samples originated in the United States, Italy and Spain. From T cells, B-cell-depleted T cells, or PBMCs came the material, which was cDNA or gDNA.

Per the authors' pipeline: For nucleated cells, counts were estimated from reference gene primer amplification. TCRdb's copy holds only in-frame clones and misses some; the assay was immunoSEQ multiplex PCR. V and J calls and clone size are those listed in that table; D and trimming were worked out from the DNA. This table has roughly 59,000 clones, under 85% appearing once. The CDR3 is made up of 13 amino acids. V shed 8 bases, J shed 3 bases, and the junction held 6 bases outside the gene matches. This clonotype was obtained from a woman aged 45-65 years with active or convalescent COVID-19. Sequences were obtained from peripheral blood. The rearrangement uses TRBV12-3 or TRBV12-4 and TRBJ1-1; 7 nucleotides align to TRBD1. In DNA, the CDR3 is TGTGCCAGCCACTCTGGACAGGACACTGAAGCTTTCTTT. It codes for CASHSGQDTEAFF.